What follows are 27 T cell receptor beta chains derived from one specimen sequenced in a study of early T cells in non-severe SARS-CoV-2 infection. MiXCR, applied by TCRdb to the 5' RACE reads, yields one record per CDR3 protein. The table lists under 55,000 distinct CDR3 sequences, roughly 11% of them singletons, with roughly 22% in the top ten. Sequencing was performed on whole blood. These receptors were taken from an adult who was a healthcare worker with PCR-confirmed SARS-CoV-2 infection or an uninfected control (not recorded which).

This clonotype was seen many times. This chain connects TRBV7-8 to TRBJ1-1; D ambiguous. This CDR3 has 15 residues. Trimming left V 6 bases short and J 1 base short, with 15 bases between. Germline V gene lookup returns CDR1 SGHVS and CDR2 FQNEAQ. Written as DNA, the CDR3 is TGTGCCAGCAGAGAACTAGCGGGAGCGAACACTGAAGCTTTCTTT. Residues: CASRELAGANTEAFF.

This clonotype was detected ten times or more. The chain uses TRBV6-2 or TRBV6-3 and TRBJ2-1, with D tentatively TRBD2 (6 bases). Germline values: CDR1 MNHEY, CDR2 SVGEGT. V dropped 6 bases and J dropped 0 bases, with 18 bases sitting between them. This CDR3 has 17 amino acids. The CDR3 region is CASSPGFGTVSYNEQFF. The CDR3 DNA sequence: TGTGCCAGCAGCCCTGGGTTTGGGACTGTCTCCTACAATGAGCAGTTCTTC.

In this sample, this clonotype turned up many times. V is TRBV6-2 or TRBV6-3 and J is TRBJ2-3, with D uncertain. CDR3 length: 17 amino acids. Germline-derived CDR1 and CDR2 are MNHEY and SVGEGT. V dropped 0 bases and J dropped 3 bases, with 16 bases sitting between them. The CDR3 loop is CASSYSESFRRTDTQYF. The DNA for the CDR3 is TGTGCCAGCAGTTACTCAGAGTCTTTTCGCCGTACAGATACGCAGTATTTT.

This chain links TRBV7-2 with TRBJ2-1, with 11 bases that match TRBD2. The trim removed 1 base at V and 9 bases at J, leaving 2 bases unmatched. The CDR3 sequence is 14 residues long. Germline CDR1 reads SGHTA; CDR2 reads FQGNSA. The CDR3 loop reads CASSLGTSGLEQFF. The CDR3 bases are TGTGCCAGCAGCTTAGGGACTAGCGGGCTTGAGCAGTTCTTC.

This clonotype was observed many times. The CDR3 protein is CASKGDYAETQYF. In DNA form, the CDR3 reads TGTGCCAGCAAGGGGGACTACGCAGAGACCCAGTACTTC. The chain uses TRBV7-2 and TRBJ2-5; TRBD2 is a possible D gene (7 bases). The CDR3 is 13 amino acids. V lost 7 bases to trimming and J lost 4 bases, with 13 bases between them. Looked up from germline, CDR1 is SGHTA and CDR2 is FQGNSA.

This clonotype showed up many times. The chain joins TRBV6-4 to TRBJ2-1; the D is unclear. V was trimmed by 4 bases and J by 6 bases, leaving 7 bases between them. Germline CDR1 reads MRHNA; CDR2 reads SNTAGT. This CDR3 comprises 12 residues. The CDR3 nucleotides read TGTGCCAGCAGTGCCTCCGGCAATGAGCAGTTCTTC. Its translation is CASSASGNEQFF.

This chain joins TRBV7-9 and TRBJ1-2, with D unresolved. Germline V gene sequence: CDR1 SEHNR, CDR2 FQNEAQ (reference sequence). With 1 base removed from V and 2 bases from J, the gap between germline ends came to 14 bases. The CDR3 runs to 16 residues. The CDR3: CASSLGESGVNYGYTF. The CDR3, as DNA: TGTGCCAGCAGCTTAGGGGAATCAGGTGTCAACTATGGCTACACCTTC.

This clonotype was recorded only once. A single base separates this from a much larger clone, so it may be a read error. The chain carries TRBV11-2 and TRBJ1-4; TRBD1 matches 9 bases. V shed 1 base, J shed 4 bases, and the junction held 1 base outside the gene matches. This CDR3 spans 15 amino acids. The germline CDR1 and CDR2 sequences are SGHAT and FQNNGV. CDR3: CASSLGDRDNEKLFF. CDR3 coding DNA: TGTGCCAGCAGCTTAGGGGACAGGGATAATGAAAAACTGTTTTTT.

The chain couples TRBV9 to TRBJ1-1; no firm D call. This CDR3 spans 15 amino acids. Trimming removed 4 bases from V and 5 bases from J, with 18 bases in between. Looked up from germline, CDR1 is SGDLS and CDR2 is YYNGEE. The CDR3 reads CASSPRRRMVTEAFF. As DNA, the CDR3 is TGTGCCAGCAGCCCCCGGCGAAGGATGGTAACTGAAGCTTTCTTT.

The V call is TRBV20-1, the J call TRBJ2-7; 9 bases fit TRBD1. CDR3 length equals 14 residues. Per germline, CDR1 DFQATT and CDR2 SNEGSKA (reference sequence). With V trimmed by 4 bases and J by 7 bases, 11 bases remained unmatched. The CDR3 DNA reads TGCAGTGCTAAACCGGGACAGGGTTTACTTGAGCAGTACTTC. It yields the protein CSAKPGQGLLEQYF.

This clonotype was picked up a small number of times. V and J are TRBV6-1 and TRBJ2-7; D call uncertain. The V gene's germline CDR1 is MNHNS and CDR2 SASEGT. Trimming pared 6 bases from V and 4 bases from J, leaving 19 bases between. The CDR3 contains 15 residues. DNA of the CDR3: TGTGCCAGCAGGTCGGTCCGGACCGGAGTATACGAGCAGTACTTC. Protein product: CASRSVRTGVYEQYF.

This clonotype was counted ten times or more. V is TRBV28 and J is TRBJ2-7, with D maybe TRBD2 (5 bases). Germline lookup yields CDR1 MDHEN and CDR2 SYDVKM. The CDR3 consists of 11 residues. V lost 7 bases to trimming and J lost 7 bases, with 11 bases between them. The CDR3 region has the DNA TGTGCCAGCACAACGGGGTTGGAGCAGTACTTC. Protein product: CASTTGLEQYF.

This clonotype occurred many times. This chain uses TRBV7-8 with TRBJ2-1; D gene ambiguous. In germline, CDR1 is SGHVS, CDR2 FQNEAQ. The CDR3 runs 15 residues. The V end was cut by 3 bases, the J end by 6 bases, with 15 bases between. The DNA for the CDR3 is TGTGCCAGCAGCTTTGTAATAACGGGCGCCAATGAGCAGTTCTTC. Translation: CASSFVITGANEQFF.

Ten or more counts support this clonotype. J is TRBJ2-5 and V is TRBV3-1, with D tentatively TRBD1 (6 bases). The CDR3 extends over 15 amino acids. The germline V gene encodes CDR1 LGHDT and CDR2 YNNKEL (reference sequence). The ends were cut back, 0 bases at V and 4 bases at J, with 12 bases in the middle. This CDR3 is CASSQDGETGETQYF. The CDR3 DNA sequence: TGTGCCAGCAGCCAAGACGGTGAGACAGGAGAGACCCAGTACTTC.

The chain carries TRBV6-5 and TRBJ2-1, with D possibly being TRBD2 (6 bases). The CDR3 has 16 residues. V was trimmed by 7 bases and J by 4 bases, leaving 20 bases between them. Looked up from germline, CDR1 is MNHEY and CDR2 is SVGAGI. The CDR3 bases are TGTGCCAGCACTCCCTTCTCCGGGGGAAGATACAATGAGCAGTTCTTC. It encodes CASTPFSGGRYNEQFF.

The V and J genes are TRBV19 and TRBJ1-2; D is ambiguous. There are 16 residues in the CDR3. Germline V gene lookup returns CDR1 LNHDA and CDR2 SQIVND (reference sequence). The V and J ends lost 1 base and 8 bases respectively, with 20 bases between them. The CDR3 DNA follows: TGTGCCAGTAGTATAGTGGTCTTCAAAGGTACTGGAGGCTACACCTTC. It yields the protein CASSIVVFKGTGGYTF.

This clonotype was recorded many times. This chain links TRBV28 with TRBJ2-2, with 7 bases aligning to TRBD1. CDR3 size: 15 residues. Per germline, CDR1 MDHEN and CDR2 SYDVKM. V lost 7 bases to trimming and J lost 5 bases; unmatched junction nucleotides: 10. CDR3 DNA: TGTGCCAGCAAGACAGGGTGGGTTCGAACCGGGGAGCTGTTTTTT. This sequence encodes CASKTGWVRTGELFF.

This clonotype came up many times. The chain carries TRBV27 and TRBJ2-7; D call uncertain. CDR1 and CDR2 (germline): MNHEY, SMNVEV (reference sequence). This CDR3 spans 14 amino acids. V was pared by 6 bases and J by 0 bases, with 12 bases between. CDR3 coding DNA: TGTGCCAGCAGCCCACGTCCGGACTCCTACGAGCAGTACTTC. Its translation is CASSPRPDSYEQYF.

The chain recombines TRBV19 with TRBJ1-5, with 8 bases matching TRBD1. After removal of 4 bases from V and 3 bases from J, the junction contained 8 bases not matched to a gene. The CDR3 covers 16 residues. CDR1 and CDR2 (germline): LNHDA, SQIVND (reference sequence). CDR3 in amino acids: CASSTPPGQDNQPQHF. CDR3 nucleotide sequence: TGTGCCAGTAGTACCCCACCGGGACAGGACAATCAGCCCCAGCATTTT. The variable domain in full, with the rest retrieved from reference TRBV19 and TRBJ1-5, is DGGITQSPKYLFRKEGQNVTLSCEQNLNHDAMYWYRQDPGQGLRLIYYSQIVNDFQKGDIAEGYSVSREKKESFPLTVTSAQKNPTAFYLCASSTPPGQDNQPQHFGDGTRLSIL.

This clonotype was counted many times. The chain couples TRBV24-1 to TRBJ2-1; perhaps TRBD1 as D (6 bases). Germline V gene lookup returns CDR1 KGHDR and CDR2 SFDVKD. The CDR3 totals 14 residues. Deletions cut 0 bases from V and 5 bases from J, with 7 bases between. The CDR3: CATSDLDRNNEQFF. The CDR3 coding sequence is TGTGCCACCAGTGATTTGGACAGGAACAATGAGCAGTTCTTC.

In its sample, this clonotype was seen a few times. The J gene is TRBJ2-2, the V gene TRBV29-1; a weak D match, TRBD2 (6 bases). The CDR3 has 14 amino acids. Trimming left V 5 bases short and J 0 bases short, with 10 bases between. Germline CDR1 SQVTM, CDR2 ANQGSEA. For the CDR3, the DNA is TGCAGCGTTCGGCGGGATTCGAACACCGGGGAGCTGTTTTTT. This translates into CSVRRDSNTGELFF.

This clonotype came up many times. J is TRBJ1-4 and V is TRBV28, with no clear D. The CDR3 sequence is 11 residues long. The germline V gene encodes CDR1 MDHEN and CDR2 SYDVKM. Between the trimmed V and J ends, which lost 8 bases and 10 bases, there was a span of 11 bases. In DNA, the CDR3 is TGTGCCAGCTCTTTTAAGGGAAAACTGTTTTTT. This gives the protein CASSFKGKLFF.

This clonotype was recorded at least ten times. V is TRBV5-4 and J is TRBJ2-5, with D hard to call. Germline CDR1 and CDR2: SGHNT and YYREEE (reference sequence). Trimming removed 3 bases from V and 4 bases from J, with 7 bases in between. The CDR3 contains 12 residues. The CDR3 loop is CASSSWPETQYF. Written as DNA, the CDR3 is TGTGCCAGCAGCTCCTGGCCAGAGACCCAGTACTTC.

This CDR3 reads CASSLYTGGQFF. In DNA, the CDR3 is TGTGCCAGCAGTTTATACACAGGGGGGCAGTTCTTC. This rearrangement joins TRBV28 to TRBJ2-1; 8 nucleotides align to TRBD1. The CDR3 consists of 12 residues. Trimming removed 1 base from V and 12 bases from J; junction bases left unmatched: 2. Germline V lookup: CDR1 MDHEN, CDR2 SYDVKM.

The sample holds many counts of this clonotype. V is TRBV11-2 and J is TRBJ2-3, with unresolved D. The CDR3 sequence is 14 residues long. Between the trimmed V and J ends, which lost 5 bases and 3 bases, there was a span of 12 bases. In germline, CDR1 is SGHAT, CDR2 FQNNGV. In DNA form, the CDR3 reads TGTGCCAGCAGCAGCAGGACCGGGACAGATACGCAGTATTTT. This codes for CASSSRTGTDTQYF.

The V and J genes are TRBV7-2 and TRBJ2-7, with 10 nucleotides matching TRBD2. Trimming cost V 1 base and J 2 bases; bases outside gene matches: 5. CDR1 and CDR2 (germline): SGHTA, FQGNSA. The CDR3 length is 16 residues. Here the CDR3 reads CASSLVPSGSTYEQYF. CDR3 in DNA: TGTGCCAGCAGCTTAGTTCCTAGCGGGAGCACCTACGAGCAGTACTTC. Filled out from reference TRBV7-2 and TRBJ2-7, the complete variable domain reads GAGVSQSPSNKVTEKGKDVELRCDPISGHTALYWYRQSLGQGLEFLIYFQGNSAPDKSGLPSDRFSAERTGGSVSTLTIQRTQQEDSAVYLCASSLVPSGSTYEQYFGPGTRLTVT.

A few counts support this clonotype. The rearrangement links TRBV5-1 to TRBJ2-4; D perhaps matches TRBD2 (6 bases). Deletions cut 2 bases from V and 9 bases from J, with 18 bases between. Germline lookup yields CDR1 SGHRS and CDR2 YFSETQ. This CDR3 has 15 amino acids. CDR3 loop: CASSFSRRTEGIQYF. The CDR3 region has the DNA TGCGCCAGCAGCTTCAGCCGGCGGACGGAGGGCATTCAGTACTTC.